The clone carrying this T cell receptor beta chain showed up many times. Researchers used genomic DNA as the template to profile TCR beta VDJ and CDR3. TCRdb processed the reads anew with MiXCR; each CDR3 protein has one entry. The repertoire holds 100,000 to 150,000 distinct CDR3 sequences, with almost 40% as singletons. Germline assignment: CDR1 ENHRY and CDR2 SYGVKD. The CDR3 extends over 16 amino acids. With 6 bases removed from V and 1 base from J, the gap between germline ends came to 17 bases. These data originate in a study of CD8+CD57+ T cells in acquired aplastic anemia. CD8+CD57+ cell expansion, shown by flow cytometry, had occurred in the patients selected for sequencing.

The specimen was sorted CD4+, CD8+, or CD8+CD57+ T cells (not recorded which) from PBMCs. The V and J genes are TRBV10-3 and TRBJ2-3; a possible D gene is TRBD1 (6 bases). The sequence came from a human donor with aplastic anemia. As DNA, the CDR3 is TGTGCCATCAGACAGATGAGGGCAGGGGGCACAGATACGCAGTATTTT. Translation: CAIRQMRAGGTDTQYF.